The 22 T cell receptor beta chains presented below share a single source sample, sequenced in a study of monozygotic twins with inflammatory bowel disease. One entry per CDR3 protein, without DNA, is what TCRdb gives after re-calling the 5' RACE reads. This sample's table reports about 380,000 distinct CDR3 sequences. Sequencing used blood. Receptors were obtained from a human donor with ulcerative colitis or Crohn's disease, or a healthy co-twin of an affected twin (not recorded which).

V usage is TRBV11-1 and J usage is TRBJ2-7; the TCRdb call, TRBD2, lacks DNA for checking. This CDR3 is 19 amino acids long. The V gene's germline CDR1 is SGHAT and CDR2 FQDESV (reference sequence). This chain's CDR3 is CASSLLGASSSEENYEQYF.

The chain has TRBV19 and TRBJ2-7; there is no DNA to check the TCRdb D call of TRBD1. This CDR3 contains 16 residues. Germline V gives CDR1 LNHDA, CDR2 SQIVND (reference sequence). The CDR3 sequence: CASSIKGQPSTYEQYF.

The gene calls are TRBV2 and TRBJ2-7; as DNA is missing, the TRBD2 call by TCRdb cannot be tested. Germline V gene data show CDR1 as SNHLY and CDR2 as FYNNEI. The CDR3 has 14 amino acids. CDR3 in amino acids: CASSSGTSGPEQYF. Full variable domain (missing parts from reference TRBV2 and TRBJ2-7): EPEVTQTPSHQVTQMGQEVILRCVPISNHLYFYWYRQILGQKVEFLVSFYNNEISEKSEIFDDQFSVERPDGSNFTLKIRSTKLEDSAMYFCASSSGTSGPEQYFGPGTRLTVT.

The chain couples TRBV6-6 to TRBJ2-7; TCRdb's assignment of TRBD2 cannot be checked, as there is no DNA. The germline CDR1 and CDR2 sequences are MNHNY and SVGAGI (reference sequence). This CDR3 is 12 amino acids long. The CDR3 spells CASGQWRDEQYF.

This rearrangement joins TRBV11-2 to TRBJ2-7. Germline CDR1 and CDR2: SGHAT and FQNNGV. This CDR3 comprises 13 residues. The CDR3 here is CASSLEQVGEQYF.

The rearrangement uses TRBV9 and TRBJ2-7; the D gene TCRdb calls, TRBD1, cannot be checked with no DNA. Germline CDR1 SGDLS, CDR2 YYNGEE. There are 15 residues in the CDR3. The CDR3 reads CASSVEGTGAYEQYF.

The rearrangement joins TRBV7-9 to TRBJ2-3; TCRdb names TRBD2, which stays unverified in the absence of DNA. CDR1 is SEHNR and CDR2 is FQNEAQ in the germline V gene (reference sequence). The CDR3 sequence is 16 residues long. The chain's CDR3 is CASSRQSGGGTDTQYF.

The chain employs TRBV27 and TRBJ2-7; no DNA is available, so the TRBD1 call from TCRdb remains unchecked. Germline V lookup: CDR1 MNHEY, CDR2 SMNVEV (reference sequence). The CDR3 spans 14 residues. The CDR3 is CASSPGQVTYEQYF.

The chain recombines TRBV20-1 with TRBJ2-3; TCRdb proposes TRBD2, but this gene call is untestable without DNA. Germline V lookup: CDR1 DFQATT, CDR2 SNEGSKA (reference sequence). The CDR3 length is 14 residues. This CDR3 is CSAREASGADTQYF.

V is TRBV5-4 and J is TRBJ2-7; TCRdb indicates TRBD1, and absent DNA this call remains unverified. The CDR3 totals 15 residues. The V gene's germline CDR1 is SGHNT and CDR2 YYREEE (reference sequence). CDR3 sequence: CASSFPGGGLYEQYF.

J is TRBJ2-2 and V is TRBV6-1; TCRdb outputs TRBD1, but without DNA this stays unchecked. CDR1 MNHNS and CDR2 SASEGT come from the germline V gene. The CDR3 contains 18 residues. The CDR3: CASSGRDRGLVNTGELFF.

The CDR3 sequence: CASSLGQGIENTGELFF. The V gene is TRBV5-1, the J gene TRBJ2-2; TCRdb designates TRBD1, a call that cannot be tested without DNA. The CDR3 extends over 17 amino acids. CDR1 and CDR2 from the germline V gene are SGHRS and YFSETQ.

The rearrangement links TRBV7-8 to TRBJ1-6; the TRBD1 assignment by TCRdb is unverifiable without DNA. The CDR3 spans 18 residues. The germline V gene encodes CDR1 SGHVS and CDR2 FQNEAQ. This chain's CDR3 is CASSLATTGTRKNSPLHF.

V usage is TRBV20-1 and J usage is TRBJ1-1; the TRBD1 assignment by TCRdb is unverifiable without DNA. The CDR3 is 14 amino acids. Germline CDR1 DFQATT, CDR2 SNEGSKA (reference sequence). The CDR3 sequence: CSLRTGGRNTEAFF.

CDR3 sequence: CSARAVASGAGTQYF. V is TRBV20-1 and J is TRBJ2-5; with no DNA, the TCRdb D assignment of TRBD2 cannot be verified. This CDR3 is built from 15 residues. Germline CDR1 DFQATT, CDR2 SNEGSKA (reference sequence).

The chain uses TRBV2 and TRBJ1-5; TCRdb selects TRBD1, and the lack of DNA leaves this call unchecked. CDR3 length: 13 residues. Germline lookup yields CDR1 SNHLY and CDR2 FYNNEI. The CDR3: CASRGQPNQPQHF.

CDR3 sequence reads: CASSHRTGGYGYTF. This chain connects TRBV7-8 to TRBJ1-2; the D gene TCRdb calls, TRBD1, cannot be checked with no DNA. Germline V gene data show CDR1 as SGHVS and CDR2 as FQNEAQ. The CDR3 is 14 residues long.

The J gene is TRBJ2-7, the V gene TRBV20-1. CDR3 length: 14 amino acids. Germline-derived CDR1 and CDR2 are DFQATT and SNEGSKA (reference sequence). Here the CDR3 reads CSARNSRLFYEQYF.

The rearrangement uses TRBV23-1 and TRBJ2-1. TRBV23-1 is annotated as an ORF whose role is uncertain. This CDR3 has 14 residues. The CDR3 sequence: CASSQYVFENEQFF.

The chain joins TRBV12-3 or TRBV12-4 to TRBJ1-4; absent DNA, TCRdb's TRBD1 call cannot be checked. The CDR3 loop spans 14 amino acids. CDR3 residues: CASSPDRGEEKLFF.

This chain links TRBV5-1 with TRBJ1-5; TCRdb gives TRBD1 as the D gene, but with no DNA this cannot be confirmed. The germline V gene encodes CDR1 SGHRS and CDR2 YFSETQ. CDR3 length equals 19 residues. Here the CDR3 reads CASSRDHTRQFLSNQPQHF.

The rearrangement uses TRBV7-2 and TRBJ2-2. The V gene's germline CDR1 is SGHTA and CDR2 FQGNSA. The CDR3 sequence is 14 residues long. The CDR3 protein is CASSLAKNTGELFF.